Sequencing of this T cell receptor beta chain was carried out in a study of sequential checkpoint blockade in melanoma. Turning to the study itself: Arm A got nivolumab then ipilimumab; arm B the reverse, 1:1.

Clones were read by immunoSEQ multiplex PCR, and TCRdb kept only the in-frame ones, dropping some. The sample contains 15,000 to 25,000 clones, 75% to 85% of which appear only once. With 6 bases removed from V and 3 bases from J, the gap between germline ends came to 9 bases. The CDR3 sequence is 14 residues long. CDR1 and CDR2 (germline): SNHLY, FYNNEI. Treatment defined: randomized to nivolumab then ipilimumab (arm A) or the reverse (arm B). The sequence derives from a human donor with melanoma. The chain has TRBV2 and TRBJ2-6, with D perhaps TRBD2 (5 bases). The sample in question was CD8+ T cells sorted from blood (inferred from file names), obtained from a patient given nivolumab and ipilimumab in sequence. CDR3 region: CASSEGGGANVLTF. As DNA, the CDR3 is TGTGCCAGCAGCGAGGGTGGTGGGGCCAACGTCCTGACTTTC.